This section outlines one T cell receptor beta chain sequence together with its context. This entry is derived from a study of cytomegalovirus exposure and HLA in healthy donors. The CDR3 runs to 17 residues. The germline CDR1 and CDR2 sequences are ENHRY and SYGVKD. J gave up 1 base and V 2 bases, and 6 bases lay outside the gene matches. A multiplex PCR was run with 60 Vbeta primers and 13 Jbeta primers. Clones were read by immunoSEQ multiplex PCR, and TCRdb kept only the in-frame ones, dropping some. Of more than 130,000 clones listed, approximately 70% are singletons. The genes are TRBV10-3 and TRBJ2-3; 10 positions agree with TRBD2. Sequencing input: PBMCs. This receptor was obtained from a human donor in good health. DNA for the CDR3: TGTGCCATCAGTGAGACAGGGCTAGCGGGGGGCACAGATACGCAGTATTTT. This sequence encodes CAISETGLAGGTDTQYF.